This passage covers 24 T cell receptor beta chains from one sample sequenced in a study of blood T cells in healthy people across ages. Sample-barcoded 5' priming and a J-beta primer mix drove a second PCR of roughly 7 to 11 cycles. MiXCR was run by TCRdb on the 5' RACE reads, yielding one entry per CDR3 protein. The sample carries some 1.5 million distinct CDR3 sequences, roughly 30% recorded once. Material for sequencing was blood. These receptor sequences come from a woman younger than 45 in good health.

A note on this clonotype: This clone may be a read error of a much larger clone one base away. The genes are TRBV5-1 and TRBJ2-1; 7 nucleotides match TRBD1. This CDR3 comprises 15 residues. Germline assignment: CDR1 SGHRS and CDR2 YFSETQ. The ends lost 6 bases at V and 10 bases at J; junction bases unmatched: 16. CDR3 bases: TGCGCCAGCATCCCCCGACAGGGAACCACCTACGAGCAGTTCTTC. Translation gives CASIPRQGTTYEQFF.

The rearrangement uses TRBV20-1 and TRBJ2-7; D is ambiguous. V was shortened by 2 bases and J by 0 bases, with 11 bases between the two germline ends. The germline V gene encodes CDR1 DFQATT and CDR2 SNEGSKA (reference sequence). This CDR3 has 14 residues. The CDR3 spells CSARSPDFSYEQYF. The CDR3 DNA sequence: TGCAGTGCTAGATCCCCCGACTTCTCCTACGAGCAGTACTTC.

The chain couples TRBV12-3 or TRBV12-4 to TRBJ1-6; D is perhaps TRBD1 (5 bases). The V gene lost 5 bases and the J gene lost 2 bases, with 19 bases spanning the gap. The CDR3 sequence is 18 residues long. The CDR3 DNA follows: TGTGCCAGCAGTCCCGGGACCCGAACGAAAGCCTATAATTCACCCCTCCACTTT. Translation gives CASSPGTRTKAYNSPLHF.

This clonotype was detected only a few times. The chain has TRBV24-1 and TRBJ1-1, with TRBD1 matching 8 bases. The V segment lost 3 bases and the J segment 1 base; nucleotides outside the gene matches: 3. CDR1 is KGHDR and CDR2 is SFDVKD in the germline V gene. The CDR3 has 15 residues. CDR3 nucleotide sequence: TGTGCCACCAGTGATACGGGGACAGGGAACACTGAAGCTTTCTTT. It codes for CATSDTGTGNTEAFF.

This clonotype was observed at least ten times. The CDR3 bases are TGCGCCAGGAGAAAAGCTTTCTTT. Its protein is CARRKAFF. The V and J genes are TRBV5-1 and TRBJ1-1, with D uncertain. V lost 8 bases, J lost 9 bases, and 5 bases lay in between. CDR1 and CDR2 (germline): SGHRS, YFSETQ. This CDR3 comprises 8 residues.

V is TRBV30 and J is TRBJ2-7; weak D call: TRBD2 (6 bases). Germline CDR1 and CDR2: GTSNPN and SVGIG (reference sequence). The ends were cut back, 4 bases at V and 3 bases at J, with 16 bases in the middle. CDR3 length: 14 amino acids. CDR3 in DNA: TGTGCCTGGAAAGGAGGGAACTTCTTCTACGAGCAGTACTTC. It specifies CAWKGGNFFYEQYF.

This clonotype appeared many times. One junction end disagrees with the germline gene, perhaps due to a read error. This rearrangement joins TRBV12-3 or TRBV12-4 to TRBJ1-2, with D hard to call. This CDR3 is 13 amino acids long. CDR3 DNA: TGCGCCAGCAGTACCGGCGGCAACTATGGCTACACCTTC. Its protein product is CASSTGGNYGYTF.

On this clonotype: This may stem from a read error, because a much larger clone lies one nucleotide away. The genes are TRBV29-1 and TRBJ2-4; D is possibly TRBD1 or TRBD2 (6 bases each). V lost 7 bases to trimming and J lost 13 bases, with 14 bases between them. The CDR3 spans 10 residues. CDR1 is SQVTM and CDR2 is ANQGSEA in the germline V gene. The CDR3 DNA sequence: TGCAGCGGGCGGGACAATGAGCAGTACTTC. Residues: CSGRDNEQYF.

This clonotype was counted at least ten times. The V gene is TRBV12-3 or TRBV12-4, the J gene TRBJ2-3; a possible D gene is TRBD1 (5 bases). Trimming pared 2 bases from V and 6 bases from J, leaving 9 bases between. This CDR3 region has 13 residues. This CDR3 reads CASSLQGRDTQYF. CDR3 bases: TGTGCCAGCAGTTTACAGGGTAGGGATACGCAGTATTTT.

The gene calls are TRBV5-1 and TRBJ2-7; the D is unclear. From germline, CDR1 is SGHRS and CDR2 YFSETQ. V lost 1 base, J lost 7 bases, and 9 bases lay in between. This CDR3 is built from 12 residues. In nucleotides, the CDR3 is TGCGCCAGCAGCTTGATGGCGGATGAGCAGTACTTC. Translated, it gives CASSLMADEQYF.

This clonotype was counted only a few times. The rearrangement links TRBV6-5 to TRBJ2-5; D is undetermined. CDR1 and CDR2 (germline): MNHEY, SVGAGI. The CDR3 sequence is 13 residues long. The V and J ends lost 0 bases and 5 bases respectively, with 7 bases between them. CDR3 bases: TGTGCCAGCAGTTACTCGGGTTGGGAGACCCAGTACTTC. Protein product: CASSYSGWETQYF.

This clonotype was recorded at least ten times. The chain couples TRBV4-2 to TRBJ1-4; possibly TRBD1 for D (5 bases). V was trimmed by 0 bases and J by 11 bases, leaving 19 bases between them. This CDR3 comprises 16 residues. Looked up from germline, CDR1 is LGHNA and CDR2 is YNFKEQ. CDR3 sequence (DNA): TGTGCCAGCAGCCAAGAGTCCCACGGCTTCGGGGGTAAACTGTTTTTT. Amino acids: CASSQESHGFGGKLFF.

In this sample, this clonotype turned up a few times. Here the CDR3 reads CASSPPRGVYGYTF. CDR3 nucleotides: TGTGCCAGCAGCCCCCCTCGGGGGGTCTATGGCTACACCTTC. The chain carries TRBV9 and TRBJ1-2; a weak D match, TRBD1 (5 bases). The CDR3 is 14 residues long. Looked up from germline, CDR1 is SGDLS and CDR2 is YYNGEE. The germline V and J ends were trimmed by 4 bases and 4 bases, with 14 bases remaining between them.

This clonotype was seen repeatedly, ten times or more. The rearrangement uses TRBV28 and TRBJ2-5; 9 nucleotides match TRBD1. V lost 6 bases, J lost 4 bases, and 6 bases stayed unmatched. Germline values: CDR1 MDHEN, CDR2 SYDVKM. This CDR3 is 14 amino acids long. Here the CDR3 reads CASRITGGGETQYF. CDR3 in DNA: TGTGCCAGCAGGATTACAGGGGGCGGAGAGACCCAGTACTTC. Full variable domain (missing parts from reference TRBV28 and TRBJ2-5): DVKVTQSSRYLVKRTGEKVFLECVQDMDHENMFWYRQDPGLGLRLIYFSYDVKMKEKGDIPEGYSVSREKKERFSLILESASTNQTSMYLCASRITGGGETQYFGPGTRLLVL.

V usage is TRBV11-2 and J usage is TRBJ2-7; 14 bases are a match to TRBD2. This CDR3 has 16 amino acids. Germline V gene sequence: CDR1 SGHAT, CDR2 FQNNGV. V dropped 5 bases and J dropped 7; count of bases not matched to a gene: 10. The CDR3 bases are TGTGCCAGCAGCCTGACTAGCGGGGGGGCTATAGTTGAGCAGTACTTC. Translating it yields CASSLTSGGAIVEQYF. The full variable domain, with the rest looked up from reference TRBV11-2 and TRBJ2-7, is EAGVAQSPRYKIIEKRQSVAFWCNPISGHATLYWYQQILGQGPKLLIQFQNNGVVDDSQLPKDRFSAERLKGVDSTLKIQPAKLEDSAVYLCASSLTSGGAIVEQYFGPGTRLTVT.

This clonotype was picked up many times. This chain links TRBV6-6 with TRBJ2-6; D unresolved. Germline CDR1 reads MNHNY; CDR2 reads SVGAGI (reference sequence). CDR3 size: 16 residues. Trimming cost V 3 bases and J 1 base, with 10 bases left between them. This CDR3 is CASSYPGLSGANVLTF. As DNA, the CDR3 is TGTGCCAGCAGTTATCCAGGCCTGTCTGGGGCCAACGTCCTGACTTTC.

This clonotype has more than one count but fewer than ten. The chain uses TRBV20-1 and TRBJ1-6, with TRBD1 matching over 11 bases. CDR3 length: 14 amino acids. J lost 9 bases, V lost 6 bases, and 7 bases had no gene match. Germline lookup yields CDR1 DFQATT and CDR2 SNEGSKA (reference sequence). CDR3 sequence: CSARTGGASSPLHF. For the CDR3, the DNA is TGCAGTGCCAGGACAGGGGGCGCGAGTTCACCCCTCCACTTT.

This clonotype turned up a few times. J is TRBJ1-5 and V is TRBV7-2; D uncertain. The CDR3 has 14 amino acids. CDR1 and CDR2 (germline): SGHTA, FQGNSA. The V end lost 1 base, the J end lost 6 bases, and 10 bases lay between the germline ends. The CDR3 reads CASSLVGVGQPQHF. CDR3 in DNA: TGTGCCAGCAGCTTAGTCGGCGTGGGTCAGCCCCAGCATTTT.

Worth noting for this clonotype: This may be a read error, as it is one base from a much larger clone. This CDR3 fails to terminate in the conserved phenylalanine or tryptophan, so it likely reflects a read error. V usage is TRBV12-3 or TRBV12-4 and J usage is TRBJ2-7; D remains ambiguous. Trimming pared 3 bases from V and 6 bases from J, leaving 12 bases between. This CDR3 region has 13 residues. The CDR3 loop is CASSFESSGEQYL. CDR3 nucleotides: TGTGCCAGCAGTTTCGAGTCCAGTGGCGAGCAGTACTTA.

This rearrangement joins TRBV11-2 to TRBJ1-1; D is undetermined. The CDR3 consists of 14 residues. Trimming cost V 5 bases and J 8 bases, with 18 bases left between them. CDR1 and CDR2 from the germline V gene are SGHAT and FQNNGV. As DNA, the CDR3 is TGTGCCAGCAGCCCATACAACAGACGCAACGAAGCTTTCTTT. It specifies CASSPYNRRNEAFF.

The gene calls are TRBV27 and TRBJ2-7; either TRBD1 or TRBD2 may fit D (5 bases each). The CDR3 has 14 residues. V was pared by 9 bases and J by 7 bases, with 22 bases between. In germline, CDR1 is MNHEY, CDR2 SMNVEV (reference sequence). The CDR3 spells CASFAGTGPEEQYF. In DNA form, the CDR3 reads TGTGCCAGTTTTGCCGGGACGGGACCTGAGGAGCAGTACTTC.

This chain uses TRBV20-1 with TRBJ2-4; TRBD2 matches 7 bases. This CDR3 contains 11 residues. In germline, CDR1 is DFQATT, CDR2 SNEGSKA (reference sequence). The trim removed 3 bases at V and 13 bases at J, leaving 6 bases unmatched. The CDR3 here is CSARGTIEQYF. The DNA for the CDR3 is TGCAGTGCTAGGGGGACTATTGAGCAGTACTTC.

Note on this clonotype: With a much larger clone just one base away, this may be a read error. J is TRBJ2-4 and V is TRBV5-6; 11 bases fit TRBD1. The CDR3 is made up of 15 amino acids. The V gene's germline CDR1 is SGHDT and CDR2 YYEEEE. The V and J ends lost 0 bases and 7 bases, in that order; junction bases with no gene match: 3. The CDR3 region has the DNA TGTGCCAGCAGCTTGGGGACAGGGGGCGGGAACATTCAGTACTTC. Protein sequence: CASSLGTGGGNIQYF.

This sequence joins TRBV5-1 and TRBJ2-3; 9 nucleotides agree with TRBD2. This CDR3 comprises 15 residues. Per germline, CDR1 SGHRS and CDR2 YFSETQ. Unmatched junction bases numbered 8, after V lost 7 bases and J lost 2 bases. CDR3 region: CASWPLAGFTDTQYF. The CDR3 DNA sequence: TGCGCCAGCTGGCCACTAGCGGGTTTCACAGATACGCAGTATTTT. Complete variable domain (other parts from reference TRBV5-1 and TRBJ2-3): KAGVTQTPRYLIKTRGQQVTLSCSPISGHRSVSWYQQTPGQGLQFLFEYFSETQRNKGNFPGRFSGRQFSNSRSEMNVSTLELGDSALYLCASWPLAGFTDTQYFGPGTRLTVL.